These 9 T cell receptor beta chains originate from one sample sequenced in a study of radiotherapy plus CTLA-4 blockade in lung cancer listed by TCRdb under 2018. Library method: the immunoSEQ multiplex PCR assay. What TCRdb holds here is the immuneACCESS table cut down to in-frame rearrangements. Part of the clones is not present; checked against another copy, under half of the missing clones reflect an unresolved V gene, and the others are unexplained. Within this sample are 81,000 or so clones, with around 86% of them counted one time only. The top ten hold approximately 15% of the sample. The sequenced sample was peripheral blood, obtained from a patient treated with radiotherapy plus ipilimumab. These receptors were obtained from a human donor with non-small cell lung cancer that progressed on radiotherapy plus ipilimumab.

The rearrangement uses TRBV4-3 and TRBJ2-3, with 13 bases identical to TRBD2. Trimming cost V 0 bases and J 7 bases; bases outside gene matches: 4. Germline values: CDR1 LGHNA, CDR2 YSLEER. The CDR3 length is 16 residues. CDR3: CASSQDRLAGGNTQYF. The CDR3 bases are TGCGCCAGCAGCCAAGATCGACTAGCGGGAGGAAATACGCAGTATTTT.

This chain uses TRBV18 with TRBJ2-2, with 9 bases fitting TRBD1. V dropped 6 bases and J dropped 6; count of bases not matched to a gene: 14. From germline, CDR1 is KGHSH and CDR2 LQKENI. The CDR3 totals 17 residues. CDR3: CASSPNSGTGFAGELFF. The CDR3 DNA sequence: TGTGCCAGCTCCCCTAACTCCGGGACAGGGTTCGCCGGGGAGCTGTTTTTT.

The rearrangement links TRBV6-1 to TRBJ2-2; perhaps D is TRBD1 or TRBD2 (5 bases each). V was cut by 4 bases and J by 6 bases, with 18 bases left in between. This CDR3 is 16 amino acids long. Germline CDR1 and CDR2: MNHNS and SASEGT. The CDR3 sequence is CASSAGWGTMAGELFF. Here the CDR3 DNA reads TGTGCCAGCAGTGCCGGATGGGGGACGATGGCCGGGGAGCTGTTTTTT.

The chain combines TRBV6-5 with TRBJ1-2; weak D call: TRBD1 (6 bases). V dropped 0 bases and J dropped 5 bases, with 16 bases sitting between them. The CDR3 sequence is 16 residues long. Germline V gives CDR1 MNHEY, CDR2 SVGAGI. Written as DNA, the CDR3 is TGTGCCAGCAGTTACTCGAGTCAGTGGGGGCGGTATGGCTACACCTTC. Translated, it gives CASSYSSQWGRYGYTF.

This clone turned up a few times. The chain has TRBV5-4 and TRBJ1-2; D is uncertain. This CDR3 is built from 13 residues. Per the germline V gene, CDR1 is SGHNT and CDR2 is YYREEE (reference sequence). V was shortened by 4 bases and J by 8 bases, with 15 bases between the two germline ends. The CDR3 DNA reads TGTGCCAGCAGCCTCCAAGGCCTCGGGGGCTACACCTTC. It codes for CASSLQGLGGYTF.

This chain joins TRBV4-3 and TRBJ2-1, with 11 nucleotides matching TRBD2. Germline-derived CDR1 and CDR2 are LGHNA and YSLEER. The CDR3 is 16 amino acids. V trimming: 3 bases; J trimming: 7 bases; junction bases outside the gene matches: 8. CDR3 sequence reads: CASSHPTSGRKNEQFF. Written as DNA, the CDR3 is TGCGCCAGCAGCCATCCAACTAGCGGGAGAAAGAATGAGCAGTTCTTC.

This rearrangement joins TRBV30 to TRBJ1-1; weak D call: TRBD1 (6 bases). The germline gives CDR1 GTSNPN, CDR2 SVGIG (reference sequence). V was clipped by 7 bases and J by 1 base, with 16 bases between them. There are 14 residues in the CDR3. CDR3 nucleotide sequence: TGTGCCTCCCCGAGGGCAGGGGCGAACACTGAAGCTTTCTTT. Protein sequence: CASPRAGANTEAFF.

V usage is TRBV12-5 and J usage is TRBJ1-5; D is possibly TRBD1 (5 bases). The CDR3 is made up of 15 amino acids. Looked up from germline, CDR1 is LGHNT and CDR2 is FRNRAP. The germline V and J ends were trimmed by 1 base and 3 bases, with 10 bases remaining between them. CDR3 nucleotides: TGTGCTAGTGGTTTGGGCGGGACCGACAATCAGCCCCAGCATTTT. This codes for CASGLGGTDNQPQHF. Full variable domain (rest looked up from reference TRBV12-5 and TRBJ1-5): DARVTQTPRHKVTEMGQEVTMRCQPILGHNTVFWYRQTMMQGLELLAYFRNRAPLDDSGMPKDRFSAEMPDATLATLKIQPSEPRDSAVYFCASGLGGTDNQPQHFGDGTRLSIL.

The chain carries TRBV6-5 and TRBJ2-7; 7 nucleotides line up with TRBD1. V trimming: 5 bases; J trimming: 1 base; junction bases outside the gene matches: 5. CDR3 size: 14 residues. Germline assignment: CDR1 MNHEY and CDR2 SVGAGI. In nucleotides, the CDR3 is TGTGCCAGCAGTGCTGGCAGGGGGTCCTACGAGCAGTACTTC. Amino acid sequence: CASSAGRGSYEQYF.